A single sample gave rise to the 20 T cell receptor beta chains below, sequenced in a study of T cells in Graves' hyperthyroidism and ophthalmopathy. The source material, RNA transcripts, was used to amplify TCR beta CDR3 regions. During a first-round RT-PCR of the TCR CDR3, the HTBI primer set was used. One entry per CDR3 protein results from TCRdb running MiXCR on the multiplex PCR reads. This table has almost 250,000 distinct CDR3 sequences, roughly a quarter appearing once. The sequencing sample was made of blood. The receptors were gathered from a woman between 40 and 55 years old with Graves' ophthalmopathy.

This chain uses TRBV12-3 or TRBV12-4 with TRBJ1-1; no clear D gene. This CDR3 is built from 13 residues. The ends were cut back, 6 bases at V and 3 bases at J, with 11 bases in the middle. The CDR3 DNA reads TGTGCCAGCAGGAGCCGTGAGCACACTGAAGCTTTCTTT. Its translation: CASRSREHTEAFF.

This clonotype was detected many times. This chain links TRBV7-2 with TRBJ2-5; no clear D gene. The V end lost 3 bases, the J end lost 4 bases, and 15 bases lay between the germline ends. This CDR3 is built from 15 residues. Germline V lookup: CDR1 SGHTA, CDR2 FQGNSA. The CDR3 DNA is TGTGCCAGCAGCTTCAACGGTGGGCAGTCAGAGACCCAGTACTTC. Translated, it gives CASSFNGGQSETQYF.

The sample holds many counts of this clonotype. The chain uses TRBV10-3 and TRBJ2-5, with 9 bases fitting TRBD2. V lost 10 bases and J lost 5; bases outside the gene matches: 17. Germline assignment: CDR1 ENHRY and CDR2 SYGVKD. The CDR3 covers 16 residues. The CDR3 DNA follows: TGTGCCACAACCGCGGGGGGGGAGTCTCTGGAGGAGACCCAGTACTTC. Translating gives CATTAGGESLEETQYF.

Comment on this clonotype: This may be a read error: a much more frequent sequence differs by one nucleotide. The gene calls are TRBV4-2 and TRBJ1-1; D not resolved. V was pared by 1 base and J by 1 base, with 7 bases between. Looked up from germline, CDR1 is LGHNA and CDR2 is YNFKEQ. This CDR3 comprises 14 residues. CDR3 DNA sequence: TGTGCCAGCAGCCAAGTGGGCTGGAACACTGAAGCTTTCTTT. Translation: CASSQVGWNTEAFF.

This clonotype was seen repeatedly, ten times or more. The chain has TRBV5-1 and TRBJ1-1; TRBD1 matches at 9 bases. V dropped 4 bases and J dropped 7; count of bases not matched to a gene: 11. Looked up from germline, CDR1 is SGHRS and CDR2 is YFSETQ. The CDR3 runs to 15 residues. The CDR3 is CASSEPGQGAGEAFF. Written as DNA, the CDR3 is TGCGCCAGCAGCGAACCGGGACAGGGAGCCGGTGAAGCTTTCTTT.

This clonotype was counted at least ten times. CDR3 nucleotides: TGTGCCAGCAGCCCACAAGTAGTCAATCAGCCCCAGCATTTT. It is translated as CASSPQVVNQPQHF. V and J are TRBV3-1 and TRBJ1-5; D is unresolved. The CDR3 has 14 residues. V was cut by 4 bases and J by 3 bases, with 10 bases left in between. In germline, CDR1 is LGHDT, CDR2 YNNKEL (reference sequence).

This clonotype came up many times. The chain joins TRBV6-2 or TRBV6-3 to TRBJ1-5; TRBD1 matches at 8 bases. This CDR3 is 15 amino acids long. The ends lost 2 bases at V and 5 bases at J; junction bases unmatched: 5. Germline values: CDR1 MNHEY, CDR2 SVGEGT. The CDR3 region has the DNA TGTGCCAGCAGTTACCCAGGGGGCCGATATCAGCCCCAGCATTTT. It specifies CASSYPGGRYQPQHF.

There are many counts of this clonotype. V gene TRBV27 combines with J gene TRBJ2-2, with 9 bases lining up with TRBD1. In germline, CDR1 is MNHEY, CDR2 SMNVEV (reference sequence). V trimming: 2 bases; J trimming: 0 bases; junction bases outside the gene matches: 10. The CDR3 is 19 amino acids. The CDR3 region has the DNA TGTGCCAGCAGTTTAGCGACAGGGGGGTTCGTTCCGAACACCGGGGAGCTGTTTTTT. Its translation: CASSLATGGFVPNTGELFF.

This clonotype was detected many times. The V call is TRBV19, the J call TRBJ2-1; the D is unclear. Deletions cut 5 bases from V and 4 bases from J, with 6 bases between. The germline gives CDR1 LNHDA, CDR2 SQIVND (reference sequence). The CDR3 has 12 amino acids. CDR3 sequence: CASSGTYNEQFF. Written as DNA, the CDR3 is TGTGCCAGTAGTGGTACTTACAATGAGCAGTTCTTC. Using reference TRBV19 and TRBJ2-1 for the parts outside the CDR3, the full variable domain is DGGITQSPKYLFRKEGQNVTLSCEQNLNHDAMYWYRQDPGQGLRLIYYSQIVNDFQKGDIAEGYSVSREKKESFPLTVTSAQKNPTAFYLCASSGTYNEQFFGPGTRLTVL.

At least ten counts were recorded for this clonotype. The chain couples TRBV7-2 to TRBJ2-4; D gene unclear. CDR1 SGHTA and CDR2 FQGNSA come from the germline V gene. The V end lost 5 bases, the J end lost 0 bases, and 11 bases lay between the germline ends. CDR3 length: 15 residues. CDR3: CASSQSGVAKNIQYF. In nucleotides, the CDR3 is TGTGCCAGCAGCCAAAGTGGGGTAGCCAAAAACATTCAGTACTTC.

This clonotype appeared many times. The CDR3 protein is CASSLAGHEQYF. CDR3 DNA: TGTGCCAGCAGTTTGGCCGGGCACGAGCAGTACTTC. The chain has TRBV12-3 or TRBV12-4 and TRBJ2-7; no clear D. The CDR3 consists of 12 residues. Trimming shortened V by 3 bases and J by 5 bases, and 8 bases separated the two germline ends.

This clonotype occurred many times. The rearrangement joins TRBV30 to TRBJ2-7, with 7 nucleotides matching TRBD1. The CDR3 sequence is 14 residues long. CDR1 GTSNPN and CDR2 SVGIG come from the germline V gene (reference sequence). V shed 2 bases, J shed 6 bases, and the junction held 10 bases outside the gene matches. The CDR3 reads CAWSPPGTVGEQYF. CDR3 coding DNA: TGTGCCTGGAGTCCGCCCGGGACAGTGGGCGAGCAGTACTTC.

The V gene is TRBV27, the J gene TRBJ2-2, with 10 bases that match TRBD1. The V and J ends lost 3 bases and 9 bases, in that order; junction bases with no gene match: 13. The CDR3 covers 17 residues. From germline, CDR1 is MNHEY and CDR2 SMNVEV (reference sequence). CDR3 sequence reads: CASSFKGGTGDVRELFF. In nucleotides, the CDR3 is TGTGCCAGCAGTTTCAAGGGGGGGACAGGGGATGTAAGGGAGCTGTTTTTT.

This clonotype was seen many times. This rearrangement joins TRBV29-1 to TRBJ2-5; D is tentatively TRBD1 or TRBD2 (6 bases each). CDR3 length equals 12 residues. V lost 6 bases and J lost 5, with 13 bases in between. Germline CDR1 reads SQVTM; CDR2 reads ANQGSEA. CDR3 nucleotide sequence: TGCAGCGTGGGGGGCGTTACGGAGACCCAGTACTTC. It specifies CSVGGVTETQYF.

This clonotype has at least ten counts. The chain is built from TRBV7-2 and TRBJ2-7, with D uncertain. The CDR3 is made up of 11 amino acids. The V gene lost 3 bases and the J gene lost 6 bases, with 6 bases spanning the gap. Germline V gene lookup returns CDR1 SGHTA and CDR2 FQGNSA. The CDR3 here is CASSFSLEQYF. The CDR3 bases are TGTGCCAGCAGCTTCTCCCTCGAGCAGTACTTC.

The chain employs TRBV28 and TRBJ1-6, with D possibly matching TRBD1 (6 bases). The CDR3 loop spans 19 amino acids. CDR1 and CDR2 from the germline V gene are MDHEN and SYDVKM. Trimming cost V 4 bases and J 7 bases, with 26 bases left between them. The CDR3 DNA reads TGTGCCAGCAGTTCCGTTCAACCGTCGACAGGAAGTTTGAATTCACCCCTCCACTTT. Translated, it gives CASSSVQPSTGSLNSPLHF.

This clonotype was seen a single time. The V gene is TRBV5-1, the J gene TRBJ1-6, with 7 bases identical to TRBD1. Germline V gene lookup returns CDR1 SGHRS and CDR2 YFSETQ. V was clipped by 4 bases and J by 4 bases; unmatched bases: 5. The CDR3 is 15 amino acids. For the CDR3, the DNA is TGCGCCAGCAGCCCCGGGGACAGATATAATTCACCCCTCCACTTT. As protein: CASSPGDRYNSPLHF.

This clonotype was seen repeatedly, ten times or more. This chain links TRBV12-3 or TRBV12-4 with TRBJ2-5; TRBD2 aligns across 13 bases. This CDR3 has 18 residues. Losses at the gene ends were 3 bases for V and 5 bases for J; bases not matched to a gene: 12. The CDR3, as DNA: TGTGCCAGCAGTTTCTTGCCCGGGACTAGCGGGATAACGGAGACCCAGTACTTC. This gives the protein CASSFLPGTSGITETQYF.

The chain carries TRBV6-2 or TRBV6-3 and TRBJ2-7; D perhaps matches TRBD1 (5 bases). CDR1 and CDR2 from the germline V gene are MNHEY and SVGEGT. The CDR3 is made up of 17 amino acids. V lost 4 bases and J 2 bases, leaving 21 bases between the germline ends. The chain's CDR3 is CASSSPPGLWGTYEQYF. The CDR3 bases are TGTGCCAGCAGTTCCCCGCCGGGCCTGTGGGGCACCTACGAGCAGTACTTC.

This clonotype was found once. This rearrangement joins TRBV28 to TRBJ2-7; D is perhaps TRBD2 (5 bases). CDR1 is MDHEN and CDR2 is SYDVKM in the germline V gene. The CDR3 runs 12 residues. The V gene lost 2 bases and the J gene lost 6 bases, with 8 bases spanning the gap. The DNA of the CDR3 is TGTGCCAGCAGTTTAGCGGGCCTCGAGCAGTACTTC. It codes for CASSLAGLEQYF.